This is a list of T cell receptor beta chains from one sample in a study of blood T cell repertoires in COVID-19. Assay: immunoSEQ multiplex PCR; the TCRdb copy retains only in-frame clones and omits some. The sample includes approximately 350,000 clones, 80% to 85% seen only once; the top ten take approximately 5%. Sequenced: PBMCs or T cells enriched from blood (not recorded which). These receptors originate from a woman aged 50 to 65 who had recovered from COVID-19. CDR3s leave out the opening cysteine and the closing phenylalanine or tryptophan. D genes are given only for firm matches.

v_call d_call cdr3_aa
TRBV12-3/TRBV12-4 TRBD1 ASRGTGAYEQY
TRBV19 - ASSIVSGNNQPQH
TRBV7-2 - ASRPGGLGNSPLH
TRBV9 TRBD1 ASRGDRA
TRBV5-1 - ASSRGTGELF
TRBV7-9 - ASSLAEIVRETQY
TRBV7-2 - ASSLVGSQTPLH
TRBV14 TRBD2 ASSSGTVPYEQY
TRBV19 TRBD1 ASTPNRGEQPQH
TRBV7-9 TRBD1 ASSLGLGQGAYEQY
TRBV19 - ASSIVRGPQH
TRBV5-1 - ASSLARTDSPLH
TRBV6-2/TRBV6-3 TRBD1 ASSFVGTGSYEQY
TRBV5-5 - ASSLEATAYGYT
TRBV6-2/TRBV6-3 - ASSVQGWRAGELF
TRBV3-1/TRBV3-2 - ASSQVGGNTEAF
TRBV9 TRBD1 ASSAGQISGNTIY